The 9 T cell receptor beta chains reported below all come from one sample, sequenced in a study of T cell responses to AZD1222 COVID-19 vaccine. Data came from immunoSEQ multiplex PCR; TCRdb stores just in-frame clones and leaves some out. Here the sample spans 95,000 to 150,000 clones, roughly nine tenths being singletons. Sequenced here: peripheral blood, sampled on day 0 of AZD1222 vaccination. These receptors were obtained from an adult in good health.

This clone was detected a few times. This chain joins TRBV2 and TRBJ2-7, with D possibly TRBD1 on 5 matching bases. The CDR3 sequence is 14 residues long. CDR1 is SNHLY, CDR2 FYNNEI, per germline. V was trimmed by 1 base and J by 4 bases, leaving 11 bases between them. CDR3 DNA sequence: TGTGCCAGCAGTGAAGAAGGGGCAGGGTACGAGCAGTACTTC. Translated, it gives CASSEEGAGYEQYF.

The J gene is TRBJ2-5, the V gene TRBV4-1; possible D gene TRBD2, 5 bases. This CDR3 has 13 residues. With 0 bases removed from V and 10 bases from J, the gap between germline ends came to 12 bases. Per germline, CDR1 MGHRA and CDR2 YSYEKL. CDR3 bases: TGCGCCAGCAGCCAAGACGGGGTGAGGCTCCAGTACTTC. Translation gives CASSQDGVRLQYF.

In this sample, this clone turned up once. The chain links TRBV3-1 (or the pseudogene TRBV3-2) to TRBJ2-7; no clear D gene. V was clipped by 1 base and J by 2 bases, with 9 bases between them. Germline V CDR1 and CDR2: LGHDT, YNNKEL (reference sequence). The CDR3 sequence is 14 residues long. CDR3 bases: TGTGCCAGCAGCCAAGCCCGGCAGACCTACGAGCAGTACTTC. Translated, it gives CASSQARQTYEQYF.

The rearrangement joins TRBV9 to TRBJ1-2; no clear D gene. Trimming shortened V by 4 bases and J by 4 bases, and 5 bases separated the two germline ends. From germline, CDR1 is SGDLS and CDR2 YYNGEE. This CDR3 region has 11 residues. The CDR3 nucleotides read TGTGCCAGCAGCACAAGCTATGGCTACACCTTC. It translates to CASSTSYGYTF.

This rearrangement joins TRBV4-1 to TRBJ1-4, with D hard to call. This CDR3 comprises 15 residues. V was trimmed by 1 base and J by 6 bases, leaving 12 bases between them. Germline CDR1 is MGHRA and CDR2 is YSYEKL. The CDR3 bases are TGCGCCAGCAGCCAAGTGAGTGGGGAGGATGAAAAACTGTTTTTT. It specifies CASSQVSGEDEKLFF.

The count of this clone is one. The gene calls are TRBV11-2 and TRBJ1-1, with 8 bases lining up with TRBD1. J gave up 4 bases and V 7 bases, and 5 bases lay outside the gene matches. The germline gives CDR1 SGHAT, CDR2 FQNNGV. The CDR3 length is 13 residues. The CDR3 DNA sequence: TGTGCCAGCATCATGACAGGGGCCACTGAAGCTTTCTTT. Encoded protein: CASIMTGATEAFF. The full variable domain, its missing parts supplied by reference TRBV11-2 and TRBJ1-1, is EAGVAQSPRYKIIEKRQSVAFWCNPISGHATLYWYQQILGQGPKLLIQFQNNGVVDDSQLPKDRFSAERLKGVDSTLKIQPAKLEDSAVYLCASIMTGATEAFFGQGTRLTVV.

The chain is built from TRBV7-2 and TRBJ2-1; TRBD2 agrees at 8 bases. Germline CDR1 is SGHTA and CDR2 is FQGNSA. Trimming took 5 bases from V and 7 from J; bases not matched to a gene: 4. The CDR3 is 13 amino acids. This CDR3 reads CASSLGGENEQFF. Here the CDR3 DNA reads TGTGCCAGCAGCCTCGGGGGGGAGAATGAGCAGTTCTTC.

This sequence joins TRBV30 and TRBJ2-5; maybe TRBD2 (7 bases). This CDR3 region has 13 residues. Germline assignment: CDR1 GTSNPN and CDR2 SVGIG (reference sequence). Trimming stripped 5 bases from V and 7 bases from J, with 17 bases between. CDR3 amino acids: CAWAGAPFGTQYF. The CDR3 region has the DNA TGTGCCTGGGCGGGGGCACCCTTTGGGACCCAGTACTTC.

V is TRBV5-1 and J is TRBJ2-6; D uncertain. Trimming removed 4 bases from V and 4 bases from J, with 12 bases in between. The germline V gene encodes CDR1 SGHRS and CDR2 YFSETQ. The CDR3 is 15 residues long. CDR3 sequence: CASSEPGPGANVLTF. CDR3 DNA sequence: TGCGCCAGCAGCGAACCAGGCCCCGGGGCCAACGTCCTGACTTTC.